This T cell receptor beta chain originates from a study of identical twins. MiXCR was run by TCRdb on the 5' RACE reads, yielding one entry per CDR3 protein. The sample includes more than 250,000 distinct CDR3 sequences, approximately 8% of them seen just once. The CDR3 is 13 residues long. The V gene's germline CDR1 is DFQATT and CDR2 SNEGSKA (reference sequence). Regarding the study as a whole: Monozygotic twins shared more out-of-frame TCR alpha than recombination models predicted.

This clonotype was counted only a few times. Its antigen is not identified. One end of the junction is discordant with germline, which a read error may explain. The same specimen was also included in a second study, on yellow fever vaccine responses in identical twins.

The chain is built from TRBV20-1 and TRBJ2-7; 10 nucleotides agree with TRBD2. Sequencing was carried out using memory (CD45RO+) T cells sorted from blood. The clonotype was recovered from a woman aged 18-29 years in good health. The CDR3 is CSARDSTAGGLHF. The CDR3 DNA reads TGCAGTGCTAGAGATTCTACAGCGGGAGGGCTTCACTTC.